Each of the 5 T cell receptor beta chains below was sequenced from the same sample in a study of identical twins. MiXCR was run by TCRdb on the 5' RACE reads, yielding one entry per CDR3 protein. The sample shows approximately 590,000 distinct CDR3 sequences, just under 10% of them seen only once. The data were also submitted as part of a second study, on yellow fever vaccine responses in identical twins.

Sequenced material: PBMCs. These receptors were obtained from a woman aged 18-30 years in good health.

This clonotype occurred many times. The rearrangement joins TRBV11-2 to TRBJ2-5; 7 nucleotides match TRBD2. After removal of 5 bases from V and 2 bases from J, the junction contained 5 bases not matched to a gene. CDR1 and CDR2 from the germline V gene are SGHAT and FQNNGV. The CDR3 has 14 residues. Written as DNA, the CDR3 is TGTGCCAGCAGCGGATCGGGGGGTCAAGAGACCCAGTACTTC. The encoded protein is CASSGSGGQETQYF. Supplemented by reference TRBV11-2 and TRBJ2-5, the full variable domain reads EAGVAQSPRYKIIEKRQSVAFWCNPISGHATLYWYQQILGQGPKLLIQFQNNGVVDDSQLPKDRFSAERLKGVDSTLKIQPAKLEDSAVYLCASSGSGGQETQYFGPGTRLLVL.

This clonotype came up a few times. This chain links TRBV3-1 with TRBJ2-2, with 8 bases fitting TRBD1. This CDR3 spans 14 amino acids. V shed 3 bases and J 4 bases; nucleotides not matched to a gene: 1. Germline V lookup: CDR1 LGHDT, CDR2 YNNKEL (reference sequence). CDR3 residues: CASSHTGGTGELFF. As DNA, the CDR3 is TGTGCCAGCAGCCATACAGGGGGCACCGGGGAGCTGTTTTTT.

This clonotype occurred many times. The rearrangement uses TRBV12-3 or TRBV12-4 and TRBJ1-2, with D hard to call. V lost 8 bases to trimming and J lost 3 bases, with 10 bases between them. The CDR3 spans 12 residues. This CDR3 reads CASLDLDYGYTF. CDR3 sequence (DNA): TGTGCCAGCCTCGACTTAGACTATGGCTACACCTTC.

The sample holds a few counts of this clonotype. V usage is TRBV10-3 and J usage is TRBJ2-3, with TRBD2 identical over 8 bases. Unmatched junction bases numbered 5, after V lost 1 base and J lost 2 bases. This CDR3 is built from 16 residues. Germline CDR1 ENHRY, CDR2 SYGVKD. This CDR3 is CAISEFAGGDTDTQYF. The CDR3 bases are TGTGCCATCAGTGAGTTTGCGGGAGGAGACACAGATACGCAGTATTTT.

The chain is built from TRBV14 and TRBJ2-3, with 7 bases matching TRBD1. Trimming removed 4 bases from V and 2 bases from J; junction bases left unmatched: 3. Germline-derived CDR1 and CDR2 are SGHDN and FVKESK. The CDR3 spans 14 residues. DNA of the CDR3: TGTGCCAGCAGCCGGGACAGACTCACAGATACGCAGTATTTT. Translated, it gives CASSRDRLTDTQYF.